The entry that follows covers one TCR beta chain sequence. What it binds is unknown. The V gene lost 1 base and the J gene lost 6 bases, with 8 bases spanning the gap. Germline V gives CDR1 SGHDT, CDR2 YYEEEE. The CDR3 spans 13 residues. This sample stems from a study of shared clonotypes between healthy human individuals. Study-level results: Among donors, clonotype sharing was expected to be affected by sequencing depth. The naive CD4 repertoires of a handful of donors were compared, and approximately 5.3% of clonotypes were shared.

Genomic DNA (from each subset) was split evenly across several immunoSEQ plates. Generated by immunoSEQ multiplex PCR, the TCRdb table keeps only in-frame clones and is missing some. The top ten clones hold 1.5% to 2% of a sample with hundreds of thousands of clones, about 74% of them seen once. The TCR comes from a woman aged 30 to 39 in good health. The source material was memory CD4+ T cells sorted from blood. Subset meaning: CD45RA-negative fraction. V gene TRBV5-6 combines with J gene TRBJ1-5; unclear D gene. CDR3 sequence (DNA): TGTGCCAGCAGCTTGTTGCTGGCTCAGCCCCAGCATTTT. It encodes CASSLLLAQPQHF.